The clone carrying this TCR beta chain was counted ten times or more. This sample is drawn from a study of identical twins. Per germline, CDR1 SGHRS and CDR2 YFSETQ. V lost 4 bases, J lost 1 base, and 2 bases stayed unmatched. The CDR3 has 15 residues. Via MiXCR, TCRdb re-called the 5' RACE reads, giving one row per CDR3 protein. The sample lists more than 650,000 distinct CDR3 sequences; roughly 6% were seen once. The V call is TRBV5-1, the J call TRBJ2-5; 12 bases are a match to TRBD2. Sequenced: naive T cells sorted from blood. This clonotype originated in a man aged 18 to 29 in good health. CDR3 in DNA: TGCGCCAGCAGCAGGACTAGCGGGACCCAAGAGACCCAGTACTTC. It encodes CASSRTSGTQETQYF. The complete variable domain, with remaining parts taken from reference TRBV5-1 and TRBJ2-5, reads KAGVTQTPRYLIKTRGQQVTLSCSPISGHRSVSWYQQTPGQGLQFLFEYFSETQRNKGNFPGRFSGRQFSNSRSEMNVSTLELGDSALYLCASSRTSGTQETQYFGPGTRLLVL.